This note documents a single T cell receptor (beta chain) sequence. Its antigen is unidentified. The data are from a study of lymphopenia after photon versus proton radiotherapy. Findings of the study overall: Post-nadir diversity loss with photons came from oligoclonal expansion, particularly CD8+ Temra cells. Larger post-nadir TCR diversity loss correlated inversely with survival in deceased patients. Proton therapy kept repertoires fairly stable, unlike photons, which gained effector/memory cells.

V lost 4 bases and J lost 0, with 10 bases in between. This CDR3 contains 15 residues. CDR1 is LNHDA and CDR2 is SQIVND in the germline V gene (reference sequence). The method was immunoSEQ multiplex PCR; TCRdb's version includes in-frame clones alone and lacks a portion of them. This table has tens of thousands of clones, roughly 84% appearing once. This chain links TRBV19 with TRBJ1-5; tentatively, D is TRBD1 (5 bases). The sequence derives from a woman in her 70s with pancreatic cancer. This material consisted of peripheral blood, taken from a patient treated with proton-based radiotherapy. Here the CDR3 DNA reads TGTGCCAGTAGTAGTCGACAGATTAGCAATCAGCCCCAGCATTTT. Its protein product is CASSSRQISNQPQHF.